The 30 T cell receptor beta chains reported below all come from one sample, sequenced in a study of T cells in Graves' hyperthyroidism and ophthalmopathy. TCR beta CDR3 sequences were amplified from RNA transcripts. The primer set for the first-round RT-PCR of the TCR CDR3 was HTBI. TCRdb used MiXCR to reprocess the multiplex PCR reads, holding one entry per CDR3 protein. The sample yields some 760,000 distinct CDR3 sequences, around 15% seen once. Material: blood. These receptors were collected from a woman younger than 30 with Graves' hyperthyroidism.

This sequence joins TRBV4-2 and TRBJ2-7; possible D gene TRBD2, 5 bases. This CDR3 has 16 amino acids. Germline V CDR1 and CDR2: LGHNA, YNFKEQ. Trimming removed 0 bases from V and 0 bases from J, with 12 bases in between. The CDR3 sequence is CASSQEDGRGSYEQYF. CDR3 coding DNA: TGTGCCAGCAGCCAAGAGGACGGCCGGGGCTCCTACGAGCAGTACTTC.

This clonotype was counted at least ten times. This chain uses TRBV18 with TRBJ1-3; D remains unclear. This CDR3 is 15 amino acids long. Trimming cost V 8 bases and J 0 bases, with 14 bases left between them. The germline V gene encodes CDR1 KGHSH and CDR2 LQKENI. CDR3 in amino acids: CASSPDRSSGNTIYF. The CDR3 DNA sequence: TGTGCCAGCAGCCCGGACCGGAGCTCTGGAAACACCATATATTTT.

This clonotype was seen more than once but under ten times. The chain uses TRBV27 and TRBJ2-2; D may be TRBD1 or TRBD2 (6 bases each). The CDR3 totals 17 residues. V shed 6 bases and J shed 1 base, with 18 bases lying between them. The germline V gene has CDR1 MNHEY and CDR2 SMNVEV (reference sequence). This chain's CDR3 is CASSLAWGALNTGELFF. As DNA, the CDR3 is TGTGCCAGCAGCCTAGCCTGGGGGGCTTTGAACACCGGGGAGCTGTTTTTT.

The rearrangement uses TRBV20-1 and TRBJ2-3, with 9 bases lining up with TRBD1. The germline V gene has CDR1 DFQATT and CDR2 SNEGSKA (reference sequence). Trimming removed 5 bases from V and 4 bases from J; junction bases left unmatched: 4. The CDR3 spans 13 residues. Here the CDR3 DNA reads TGCAGTGCTGGACAGGGGCGGGCAGATACGCAGTATTTT. Its translation: CSAGQGRADTQYF.

On this clonotype itself: Compared with germline, one end of the junction differs, possibly owing to a read error. The chain links TRBV29-1 to TRBJ2-7, with a weak D call TRBD1 (5 bases). The CDR3 loop spans 15 amino acids. CDR1 is SQVTM, CDR2 ANQGSEA, per germline. The CDR3 spells CSVVRIGQISYEQHF. The CDR3 DNA reads TGCAGCGTGGTACGAATTGGACAAATATCCTACGAGCAGCACTTC.

The chain recombines TRBV5-8 with TRBJ1-1, with D perhaps matching TRBD1 (5 bases). This CDR3 spans 14 amino acids. The germline V gene has CDR1 SGHTS and CDR2 YDEGEE. V lost 3 bases and J 4 bases, leaving 13 bases between the germline ends. Here the CDR3 reads CASSWTVGTTEAFF. The CDR3, as DNA: TGTGCCAGCAGCTGGACTGTCGGGACCACTGAAGCTTTCTTT.

The rearrangement uses TRBV20-1 and TRBJ1-1; D gene unclear. This CDR3 has 13 residues. CDR1 is DFQATT, CDR2 SNEGSKA, per germline (reference sequence). The V and J ends lost 4 bases and 6 bases respectively, with 15 bases between them. The CDR3 bases are TGCAGTGCTAAAGGCCAGGAGATACCTGAAGCTTTCTTT. Translating gives CSAKGQEIPEAFF.

This clonotype has only a few counts. The chain links TRBV5-1 to TRBJ1-4, with D perhaps matching TRBD1 (5 bases). The ends were cut back, 0 bases at V and 5 bases at J, with 11 bases in the middle. This CDR3 comprises 15 residues. Germline V gene sequence: CDR1 SGHRS, CDR2 YFSETQ. CDR3 nucleotides: TGCGCCAGCAGCTTGGGGCCAGGGCCGAATGAAAAACTGTTTTTT. Encoded protein: CASSLGPGPNEKLFF.

The gene calls are TRBV2 and TRBJ2-2; 8 nucleotides line up with TRBD1. The CDR3 is made up of 17 amino acids. The V segment lost 4 bases and the J segment 1 base; nucleotides outside the gene matches: 8. Per germline, CDR1 SNHLY and CDR2 FYNNEI. The CDR3 spells CASSALRQGRNTGELFF. The DNA of the CDR3 is TGTGCCAGCAGTGCCCTCCGACAGGGGCGGAACACCGGGGAGCTGTTTTTT.

A few counts support this clonotype. The gene calls are TRBV27 and TRBJ2-1; possibly TRBD1 for D (7 bases). The ends were cut back, 4 bases at V and 7 bases at J, with 11 bases in the middle. CDR3 length: 13 amino acids. The germline V gene encodes CDR1 MNHEY and CDR2 SMNVEV (reference sequence). The CDR3 spells CASSYPGGNEQFF. The CDR3 nucleotides read TGTGCCAGCAGTTATCCAGGGGGGAATGAGCAGTTCTTC.

This clonotype was seen ten or more times. This rearrangement joins TRBV11-2 to TRBJ2-3; TRBD2 matches at 9 bases. This CDR3 contains 17 residues. Losses at the gene ends were 5 bases for V and 3 bases for J; bases not matched to a gene: 12. Germline V gene sequence: CDR1 SGHAT, CDR2 FQNNGV. CDR3 coding DNA: TGTGCCAGCAGCCCCGGCAATAGCGGGAGAAATACAGATACGCAGTATTTT. Its protein is CASSPGNSGRNTDTQYF.

This clonotype was detected many times. The rearrangement uses TRBV11-3 and TRBJ2-2; maybe TRBD2 (5 bases). This CDR3 is built from 16 residues. The ends were cut back, 3 bases at V and 2 bases at J, with 13 bases in the middle. CDR1 SGHNT and CDR2 YENEEA come from the germline V gene. This CDR3 is CASSFGLARNTGELFF. The CDR3 DNA reads as TGTGCCAGCAGCTTTGGGCTAGCCAGAAACACCGGGGAGCTGTTTTTT.

This chain connects TRBV7-9 to TRBJ1-5, with unresolved D. The V gene's germline CDR1 is SEHNR and CDR2 FQNEAQ (reference sequence). Trimming pared 1 base from V and 12 bases from J, leaving 16 bases between. CDR3 length: 14 residues. CDR3 in DNA: TGTGCCAGCAGCTTAGGAGCGGATGCGCTCCGCCAGCATTTT. Translating gives CASSLGADALRQHF. The variable domain in full, with the rest retrieved from reference TRBV7-9 and TRBJ1-5, is DTGVSQNPRHKITKRGQNVTFRCDPISEHNRLYWYRQTLGQGPEFLTYFQNEAQLEKSRLLSDRFSAERPKGSFSTLEIQRTEQGDSAMYLCASSLGADALRQHFGDGTRLSIL.

This clonotype was detected a few times. This rearrangement joins TRBV12-3 or TRBV12-4 to TRBJ2-2; TRBD2 agrees at 9 bases. V lost 2 bases to trimming and J lost 7 bases; unmatched junction nucleotides: 5. This CDR3 spans 15 amino acids. Here the CDR3 reads CASSLPAGGHGELFF. The CDR3 region has the DNA TGTGCCAGCAGTTTACCAGCGGGAGGTCACGGGGAGCTGTTTTTT.

This clonotype appeared many times. The chain combines TRBV27 with TRBJ1-1; 7 bases fit TRBD1. The V gene end was trimmed by 0 bases and the J gene end by 2 bases; junction bases not matched to a gene: 12. The CDR3 contains 18 residues. From germline, CDR1 is MNHEY and CDR2 SMNVEV (reference sequence). CDR3 DNA sequence: TGTGCCAGCAGTTTATCGATCTCACAGGCAGGGGGAAACACTGAAGCTTTCTTT. As protein: CASSLSISQAGGNTEAFF.

The V call is TRBV3-1, the J call TRBJ2-5, with no clear D. The germline V gene has CDR1 LGHDT and CDR2 YNNKEL (reference sequence). Between the trimmed V and J ends, which lost 3 bases and 4 bases, there was a span of 12 bases. This CDR3 is built from 14 residues. Here the CDR3 reads CASSHLPGPETQYF. CDR3 nucleotides: TGTGCCAGCAGCCATCTTCCTGGACCAGAGACCCAGTACTTC.

This clonotype was recorded at least ten times. This rearrangement joins TRBV4-3 to TRBJ2-1; D may be TRBD1 (5 bases). CDR3 length: 14 residues. Germline V gene lookup returns CDR1 LGHNA and CDR2 YSLEER. The V gene lost 1 base and the J gene lost 8 bases, with 12 bases spanning the gap. The CDR3 bases are TGCGCCAGCAGCCAAGCCAGGACATACCATGAGCAGTTCTTC. Translated: CASSQARTYHEQFF.

This clonotype was picked up a small number of times. The chain has TRBV9 and TRBJ2-7; 11 bases match TRBD1. The J segment lost 5 bases and the V segment lost 8 bases, leaving 15 bases of the junction unmatched. There are 16 residues in the CDR3. Germline CDR1 SGDLS, CDR2 YYNGEE. CDR3 DNA sequence: TGTGCCAGGACCCCACCCCTGGGACAGGGGGACCACGAGCAGTACTTC. Encoded protein: CARTPPLGQGDHEQYF.

This clonotype came up many times. The J gene is TRBJ2-1, the V gene TRBV5-6; maybe TRBD1 (6 bases). This CDR3 region has 15 residues. V was pared by 4 bases and J by 9 bases, with 20 bases between. The germline V gene encodes CDR1 SGHDT and CDR2 YYEEEE. In DNA form, the CDR3 reads TGTGCCAGCAGCCTATACTCGGGACATGGGGGTGAGCAGTTCTTC. It is translated as CASSLYSGHGGEQFF.

The sample holds many counts of this clonotype. The gene calls are TRBV6-2 or TRBV6-3 and TRBJ2-1; D may be TRBD2 (6 bases). The V end was cut by 4 bases, the J end by 10 bases, with 11 bases between. Germline CDR1 MNHEY, CDR2 SVGEGT. This CDR3 is built from 12 residues. The CDR3 loop is CASSFLGGEQFF. CDR3 bases: TGTGCCAGCAGTTTCCTTGGGGGGGAGCAGTTCTTC.

This clonotype was recorded a few times. V and J are TRBV11-3 and TRBJ2-7; D perhaps matches TRBD1 (5 bases). The V end lost 5 bases, the J end lost 2 bases, and 13 bases lay between the germline ends. The CDR3 totals 14 residues. The germline gives CDR1 SGHNT, CDR2 YENEEA. CDR3 protein: CASSATVGPYEQYF. The CDR3 DNA reads TGTGCCAGCAGCGCGACAGTCGGGCCCTACGAGCAGTACTTC.

This clonotype came up many times. The chain has TRBV29-1 and TRBJ1-1; D is unresolved. With 3 bases removed from V and 3 bases from J, the gap between germline ends came to 11 bases. This CDR3 spans 13 amino acids. In germline, CDR1 is SQVTM, CDR2 ANQGSEA. The CDR3 DNA reads TGCAGCGTTGATCCAGGCCAATACACTGAAGCTTTCTTT. Translating it yields CSVDPGQYTEAFF.

In regard to this clonotype: A read error is possible here, since a much larger clone lies one base away. The CDR3 region is CASSPSLGLVNGYTF. CDR3 nucleotide sequence: TGTGCCAGCAGTCCTTCGCTCGGACTCGTAAATGGCTACACCTTC. The chain carries TRBV12-3 or TRBV12-4 and TRBJ1-2; D is ambiguous. The CDR3 loop spans 15 amino acids. Trimming pared 5 bases from V and 6 bases from J, leaving 19 bases between.

This clonotype was seen more than once but under ten times. V usage is TRBV12-3 or TRBV12-4 and J usage is TRBJ1-1; D is unclear. V dropped 6 bases and J dropped 6 bases, with 11 bases sitting between them. CDR3 length equals 12 residues. The CDR3 nucleotides read TGTGCCAGCAGGTCCCTTGTGGCTGAAGCTTTCTTT. Its translation: CASRSLVAEAFF.

This clonotype was counted many times. V gene TRBV18 combines with J gene TRBJ1-2; unclear D gene. V was shortened by 3 bases and J by 2 bases, with 10 bases between the two germline ends. Germline CDR1 KGHSH, CDR2 LQKENI. The CDR3 loop spans 14 amino acids. CDR3 sequence: CASSPVPENYGYTF. The CDR3 coding sequence is TGTGCCAGCTCACCGGTCCCGGAAAACTATGGCTACACCTTC. Together with reference TRBV18 and TRBJ1-2, the CDR3 gives the full variable domain: NAGVMQNPRHLVRRRGQEARLRCSPMKGHSHVYWYRQLPEEGLKFMVYLQKENIIDESGMPKERFSAEFPKEGPSILRIQQVVRGDSAAYFCASSPVPENYGYTFGSGTRLTVV.

In this sample, this clonotype turned up a few times. This rearrangement joins TRBV25-1 to TRBJ1-2; weak D call: TRBD1 (5 bases). Trimming shortened V by 3 bases and J by 6 bases, and 17 bases separated the two germline ends. The germline CDR1 and CDR2 sequences are MGHDK and SYGVNS. The CDR3 is made up of 15 amino acids. CDR3 DNA sequence: TGTGCCAGCAGTGAGGATATGGGGCCCACGGATGGCTACACCTTC. This sequence encodes CASSEDMGPTDGYTF.

This clonotype was picked up a small number of times. This chain uses TRBV7-9 with TRBJ2-7; D call uncertain. V was pared by 5 bases and J by 4 bases, with 18 bases between. Germline V gene sequence: CDR1 SEHNR, CDR2 FQNEAQ (reference sequence). CDR3 length equals 15 residues. This CDR3 is CASSPRTSYFYEQYF. In nucleotides, the CDR3 is TGTGCCAGCAGCCCAAGGACCTCCTATTTTTACGAGCAGTACTTC.

This clonotype was seen many times. The chain has TRBV28 and TRBJ1-1, with 7 bases that match TRBD1. This CDR3 has 11 amino acids. CDR1 MDHEN and CDR2 SYDVKM come from the germline V gene. V trimming: 7 bases; J trimming: 9 bases; junction bases outside the gene matches: 5. The CDR3 reads CASTQGGQAFF. In DNA, the CDR3 is TGTGCCAGCACTCAGGGGGGCCAAGCTTTCTTT.

The chain has TRBV7-9 and TRBJ2-5; 9 nucleotides align to TRBD2. V shed 4 bases, J shed 0 bases, and the junction held 12 bases outside the gene matches. The germline V gene encodes CDR1 SEHNR and CDR2 FQNEAQ (reference sequence). This CDR3 has 18 amino acids. CDR3 amino acids: CASSSQREVLTDQETQYF. The CDR3 DNA reads TGTGCCAGCAGCTCCCAGCGGGAGGTCCTTACGGACCAAGAGACCCAGTACTTC.

Ten or more counts support this clonotype. The genes are TRBV27 and TRBJ1-1; 7 nucleotides match TRBD1. The CDR3 has 14 amino acids. The V and J ends lost 6 bases and 0 bases, in that order; junction bases with no gene match: 4. CDR1 and CDR2 from the germline V gene are MNHEY and SMNVEV (reference sequence). The CDR3 DNA follows: TGTGCCAGCAGACAGGGGCAAATGAACACTGAAGCTTTCTTT. Translated, it gives CASRQGQMNTEAFF.